The clone carrying this TCR beta chain has just a few counts. Its antigen is not known. The germline gives CDR1 LNHDA, CDR2 SQIVND (reference sequence). The CDR3 has 13 residues. V shed 9 bases and J shed 6 bases, with 18 bases lying between them. This sample was included in a study of T cell repertoires in cytomegalovirus infection. Study-level results: Cumulative public TCR beta family frequency identified CMV carriers with the relevant HLA.

TCRdb re-called the reads with MiXCR, one entry per CDR3 protein. The repertoire holds approximately 770,000 distinct CDR3 sequences, with about 29% as singletons. The sequencing used cultured CD8+ T cells from PBMCs, collected from culture after CMV antigen stimulation. The chain joins TRBV19 to TRBJ2-7; D unresolved. This clonotype was obtained from a human donor in good health (CMV status not recorded). Some clones in this sample may be carry-over from other donors' samples. CDR3 amino acids: CASRERNQGEQYF. Written as DNA, the CDR3 is TGTGCCAGCCGTGAGAGGAACCAAGGCGAGCAGTACTTC.